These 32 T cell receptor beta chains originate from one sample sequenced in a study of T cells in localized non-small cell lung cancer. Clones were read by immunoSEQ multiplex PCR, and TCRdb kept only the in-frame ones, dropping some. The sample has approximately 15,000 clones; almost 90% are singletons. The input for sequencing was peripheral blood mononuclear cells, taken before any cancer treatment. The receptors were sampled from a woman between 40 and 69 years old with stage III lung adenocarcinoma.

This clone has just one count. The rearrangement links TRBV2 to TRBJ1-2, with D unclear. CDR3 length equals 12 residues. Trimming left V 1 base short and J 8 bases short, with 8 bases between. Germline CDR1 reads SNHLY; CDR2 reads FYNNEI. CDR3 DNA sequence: TGTGCCAGCAGTGAAGAACAGCCGGGCTACACCTTC. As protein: CASSEEQPGYTF.

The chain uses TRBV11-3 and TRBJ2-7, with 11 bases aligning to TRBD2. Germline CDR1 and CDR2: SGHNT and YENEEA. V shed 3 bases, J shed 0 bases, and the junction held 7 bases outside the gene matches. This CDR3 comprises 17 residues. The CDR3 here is CASSFPSSGGPSYEQYF. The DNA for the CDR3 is TGTGCCAGCAGCTTTCCTTCTAGCGGGGGGCCCTCCTACGAGCAGTACTTC.

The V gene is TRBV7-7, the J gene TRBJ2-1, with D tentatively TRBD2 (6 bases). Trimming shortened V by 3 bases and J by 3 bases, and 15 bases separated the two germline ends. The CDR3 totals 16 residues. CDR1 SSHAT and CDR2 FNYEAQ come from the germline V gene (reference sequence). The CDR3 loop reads CASSFARTINYNEQFF. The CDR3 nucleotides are TGTGCCAGCAGCTTCGCTCGGACTATCAACTACAATGAGCAGTTCTTC.

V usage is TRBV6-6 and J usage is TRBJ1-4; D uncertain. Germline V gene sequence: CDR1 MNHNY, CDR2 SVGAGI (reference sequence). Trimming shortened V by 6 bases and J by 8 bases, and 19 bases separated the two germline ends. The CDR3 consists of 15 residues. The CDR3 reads CASSRARVIREKLFF. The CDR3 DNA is TGTGCCAGCAGCCGCGCCCGTGTTATCCGGGAAAAACTGTTTTTT.

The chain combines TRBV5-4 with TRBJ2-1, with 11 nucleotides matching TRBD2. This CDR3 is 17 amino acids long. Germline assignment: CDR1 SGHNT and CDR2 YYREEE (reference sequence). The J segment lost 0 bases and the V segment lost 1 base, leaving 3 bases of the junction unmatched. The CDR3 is CASSLLAGGLSYNEQFF. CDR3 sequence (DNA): TGTGCCAGCAGCTTGCTAGCGGGGGGCCTCTCCTACAATGAGCAGTTCTTC.

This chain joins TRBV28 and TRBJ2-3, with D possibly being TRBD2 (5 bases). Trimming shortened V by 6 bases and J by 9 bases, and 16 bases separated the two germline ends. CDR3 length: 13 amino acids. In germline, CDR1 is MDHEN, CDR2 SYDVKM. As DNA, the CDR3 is TGTGCCAGCAGCGGGGAGCGTACTGGCACGCAGTATTTT. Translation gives CASSGERTGTQYF.

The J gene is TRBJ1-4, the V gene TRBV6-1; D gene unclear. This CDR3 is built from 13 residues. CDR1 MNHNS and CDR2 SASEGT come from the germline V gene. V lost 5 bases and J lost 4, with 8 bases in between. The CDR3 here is CASSRSFNEKLFF. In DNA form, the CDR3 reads TGTGCCAGCAGTCGGTCCTTTAATGAAAAACTGTTTTTT.

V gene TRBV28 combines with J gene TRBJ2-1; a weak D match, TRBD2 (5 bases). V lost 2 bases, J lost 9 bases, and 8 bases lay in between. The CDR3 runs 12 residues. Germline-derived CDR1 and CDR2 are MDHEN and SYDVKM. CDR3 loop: CASSLEGFEQFF. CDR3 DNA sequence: TGTGCCAGCAGTTTAGAGGGTTTTGAGCAGTTCTTC.

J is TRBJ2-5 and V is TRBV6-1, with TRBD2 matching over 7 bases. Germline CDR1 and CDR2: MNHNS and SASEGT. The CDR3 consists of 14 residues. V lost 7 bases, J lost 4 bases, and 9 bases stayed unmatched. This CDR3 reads CASTWGRGVETQYF. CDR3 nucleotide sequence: TGTGCCAGCACCTGGGGCCGGGGGGTAGAGACCCAGTACTTC.

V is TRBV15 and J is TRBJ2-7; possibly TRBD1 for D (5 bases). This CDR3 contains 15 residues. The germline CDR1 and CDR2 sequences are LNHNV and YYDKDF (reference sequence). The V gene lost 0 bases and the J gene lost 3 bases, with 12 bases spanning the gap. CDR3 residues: CATSREQGISYEQYF. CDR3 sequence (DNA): TGTGCCACCAGCAGAGAGCAGGGCATCAGCTACGAGCAGTACTTC.

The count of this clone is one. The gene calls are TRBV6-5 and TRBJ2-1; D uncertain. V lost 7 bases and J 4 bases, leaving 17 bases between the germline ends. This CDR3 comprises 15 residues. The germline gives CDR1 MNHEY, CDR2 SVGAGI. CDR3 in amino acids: CASIPAADGYNEQFF. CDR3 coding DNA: TGTGCCAGCATCCCCGCCGCAGACGGATACAATGAGCAGTTCTTC.

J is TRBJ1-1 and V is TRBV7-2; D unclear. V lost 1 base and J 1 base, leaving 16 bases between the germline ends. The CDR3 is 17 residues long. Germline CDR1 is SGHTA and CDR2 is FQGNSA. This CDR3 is CASSLGRGTMRNTEAFF. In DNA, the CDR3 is TGTGCCAGCAGCTTAGGGCGGGGTACGATGAGGAACACTGAAGCTTTCTTT.

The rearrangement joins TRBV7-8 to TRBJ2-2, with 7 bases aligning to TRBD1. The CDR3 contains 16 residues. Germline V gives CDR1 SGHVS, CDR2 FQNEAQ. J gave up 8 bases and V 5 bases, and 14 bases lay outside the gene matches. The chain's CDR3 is CASSLSSGRGQGELFF. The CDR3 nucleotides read TGTGCCAGCAGCCTATCCTCGGGAAGGGGGCAAGGGGAGCTGTTTTTT. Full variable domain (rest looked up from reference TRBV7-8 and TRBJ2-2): GAGVSQSPRYKVAKRGQDVALRCDPISGHVSLFWYQQALGQGPEFLTYFQNEAQLDKSGLPSDRFFAERPEGSVSTLKIQRTQQEDSAVYLCASSLSSGRGQGELFFGEGSRLTVL.

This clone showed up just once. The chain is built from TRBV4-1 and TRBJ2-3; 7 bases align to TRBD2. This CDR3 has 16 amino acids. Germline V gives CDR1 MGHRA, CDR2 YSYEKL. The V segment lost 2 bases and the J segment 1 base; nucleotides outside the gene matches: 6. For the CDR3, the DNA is TGCGCCAGCAGCCAAACTACTAGCGCCCGCACAGATACGCAGTATTTT. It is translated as CASSQTTSARTDTQYF.

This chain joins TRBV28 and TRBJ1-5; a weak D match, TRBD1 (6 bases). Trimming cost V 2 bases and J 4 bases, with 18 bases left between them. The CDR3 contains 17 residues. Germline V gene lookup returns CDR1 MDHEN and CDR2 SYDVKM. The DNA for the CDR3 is TGTGCCAGCAGTTTAAAGGGGGAGGTGTGGGCGAATCAGCCCCAGCATTTT. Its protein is CASSLKGEVWANQPQHF.

This CDR3 reads CASSQDMTSGVYEQYF. The CDR3 DNA is TGTGCCAGCAGCCAAGACATGACTAGCGGGGTCTACGAGCAGTACTTC. The V call is TRBV4-2, the J call TRBJ2-7, with 11 bases identical to TRBD2. Germline V CDR1 and CDR2: LGHNA, YNFKEQ. The CDR3 contains 16 residues. Losses at the gene ends were 0 bases for V and 3 bases for J; bases not matched to a gene: 4.

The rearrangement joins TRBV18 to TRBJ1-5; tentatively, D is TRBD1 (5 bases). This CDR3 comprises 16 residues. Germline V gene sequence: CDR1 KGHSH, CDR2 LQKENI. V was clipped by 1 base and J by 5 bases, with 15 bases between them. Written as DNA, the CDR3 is TGTGCCAGCTCACCACGGGGCAGGGATTCGGATCAGCCCCAGCATTTT. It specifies CASSPRGRDSDQPQHF. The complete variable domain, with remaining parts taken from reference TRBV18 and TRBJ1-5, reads NAGVMQNPRHLVRRRGQEARLRCSPMKGHSHVYWYRQLPEEGLKFMVYLQKENIIDESGMPKERFSAEFPKEGPSILRIQQVVRGDSAAYFCASSPRGRDSDQPQHFGDGTRLSIL.

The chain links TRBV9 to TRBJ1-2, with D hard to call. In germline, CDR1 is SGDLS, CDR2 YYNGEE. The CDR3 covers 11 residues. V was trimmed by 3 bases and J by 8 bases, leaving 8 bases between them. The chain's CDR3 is CASSDDKGYTF. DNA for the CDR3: TGTGCCAGCAGCGACGATAAAGGCTACACCTTC. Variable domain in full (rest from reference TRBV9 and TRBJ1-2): DSGVTQTPKHLITATGQRVTLRCSPRSGDLSVYWYQQSLDQGLQFLIQYYNGEERAKGNILERFSAQQFPDLHSELNLSSLELGDSALYFCASSDDKGYTFGSGTRLTVV.

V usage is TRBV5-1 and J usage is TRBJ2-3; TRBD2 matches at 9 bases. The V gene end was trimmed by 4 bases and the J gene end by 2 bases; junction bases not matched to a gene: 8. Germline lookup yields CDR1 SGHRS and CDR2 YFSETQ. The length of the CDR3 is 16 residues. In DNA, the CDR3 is TGCGCCAGCAGCCTACTACCTAGCGGGGTCACAGATACGCAGTATTTT. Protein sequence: CASSLLPSGVTDTQYF. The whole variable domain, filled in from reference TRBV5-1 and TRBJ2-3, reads KAGVTQTPRYLIKTRGQQVTLSCSPISGHRSVSWYQQTPGQGLQFLFEYFSETQRNKGNFPGRFSGRQFSNSRSEMNVSTLELGDSALYLCASSLLPSGVTDTQYFGPGTRLTVL.

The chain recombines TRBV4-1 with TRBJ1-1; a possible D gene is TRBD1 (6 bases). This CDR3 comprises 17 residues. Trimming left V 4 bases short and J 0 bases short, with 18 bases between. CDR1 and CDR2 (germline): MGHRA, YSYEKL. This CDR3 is CASSLGQRSFMNTEAFF. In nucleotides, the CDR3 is TGCGCCAGCAGCCTCGGACAGAGATCCTTTATGAACACTGAAGCTTTCTTT.

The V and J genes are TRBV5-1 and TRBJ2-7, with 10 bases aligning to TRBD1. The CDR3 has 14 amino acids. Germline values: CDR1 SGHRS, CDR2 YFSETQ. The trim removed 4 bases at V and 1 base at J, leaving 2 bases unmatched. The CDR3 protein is CASSRDRGSYEQYF. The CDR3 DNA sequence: TGCGCCAGCAGCCGGGACAGGGGTTCCTACGAGCAGTACTTC.

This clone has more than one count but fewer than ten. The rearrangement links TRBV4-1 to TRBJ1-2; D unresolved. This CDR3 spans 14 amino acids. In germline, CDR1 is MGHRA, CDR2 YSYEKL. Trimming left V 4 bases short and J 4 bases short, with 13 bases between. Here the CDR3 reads CASSPIAGGYGYTF. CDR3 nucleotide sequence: TGCGCCAGCAGCCCGATAGCAGGAGGCTATGGCTACACCTTC.

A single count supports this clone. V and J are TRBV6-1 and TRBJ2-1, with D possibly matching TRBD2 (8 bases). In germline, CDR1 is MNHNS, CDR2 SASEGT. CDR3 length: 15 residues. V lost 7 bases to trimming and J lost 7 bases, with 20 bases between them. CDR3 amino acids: CASTGGRTGWNEQFF. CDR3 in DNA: TGTGCCAGCACGGGGGGGAGGACAGGTTGGAATGAGCAGTTCTTC.

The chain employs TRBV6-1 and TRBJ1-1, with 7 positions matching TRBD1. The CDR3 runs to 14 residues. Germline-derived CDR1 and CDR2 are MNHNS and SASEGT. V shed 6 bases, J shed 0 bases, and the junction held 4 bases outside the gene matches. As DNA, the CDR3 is TGTGCCAGCAGACAGGGGAGCATGAACACTGAAGCTTTCTTT. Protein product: CASRQGSMNTEAFF.

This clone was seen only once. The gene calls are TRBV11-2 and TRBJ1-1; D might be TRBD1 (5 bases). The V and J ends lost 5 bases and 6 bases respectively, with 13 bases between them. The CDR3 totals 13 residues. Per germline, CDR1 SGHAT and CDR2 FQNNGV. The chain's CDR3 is CASSPRVGAEAFF. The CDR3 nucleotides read TGTGCCAGCAGCCCGAGGGTGGGGGCTGAAGCTTTCTTT.

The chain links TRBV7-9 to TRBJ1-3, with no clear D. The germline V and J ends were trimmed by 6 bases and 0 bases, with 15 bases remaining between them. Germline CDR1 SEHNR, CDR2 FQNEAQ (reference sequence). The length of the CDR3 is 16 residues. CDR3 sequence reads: CASSSYSVLSGNTIYF. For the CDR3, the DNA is TGTGCCAGCAGTTCCTACAGCGTCCTCTCTGGAAACACCATATATTTT.

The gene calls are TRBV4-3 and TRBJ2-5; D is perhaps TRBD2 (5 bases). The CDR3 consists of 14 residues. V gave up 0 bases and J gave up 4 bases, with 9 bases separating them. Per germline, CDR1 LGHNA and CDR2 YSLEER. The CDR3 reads CASSQERGRETQYF. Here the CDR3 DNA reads TGCGCCAGCAGCCAAGAGAGAGGGCGAGAGACCCAGTACTTC.

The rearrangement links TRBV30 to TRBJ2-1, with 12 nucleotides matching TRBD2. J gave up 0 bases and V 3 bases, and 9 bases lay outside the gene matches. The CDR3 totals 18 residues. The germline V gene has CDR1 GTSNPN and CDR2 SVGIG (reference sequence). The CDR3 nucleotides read TGTGCCTGGAGAAAGGGGACTAGCGGGCGGAGCTCCTACAATGAGCAGTTCTTC. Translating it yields CAWRKGTSGRSSYNEQFF.

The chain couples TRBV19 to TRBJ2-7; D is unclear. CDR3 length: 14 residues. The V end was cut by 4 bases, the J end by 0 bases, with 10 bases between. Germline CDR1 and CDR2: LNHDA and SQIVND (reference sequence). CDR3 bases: TGTGCCAGTAGTAGGCTCGGCGACTCCTACGAGCAGTACTTC. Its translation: CASSRLGDSYEQYF.

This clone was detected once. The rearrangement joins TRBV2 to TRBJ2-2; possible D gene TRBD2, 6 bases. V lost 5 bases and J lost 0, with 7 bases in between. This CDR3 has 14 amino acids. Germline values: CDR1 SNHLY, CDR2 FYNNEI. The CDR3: CASSRDSNTGELFF. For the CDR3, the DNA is TGTGCCAGCAGTCGGGACTCGAACACCGGGGAGCTGTTTTTT. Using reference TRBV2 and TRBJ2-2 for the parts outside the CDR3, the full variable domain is EPEVTQTPSHQVTQMGQEVILRCVPISNHLYFYWYRQILGQKVEFLVSFYNNEISEKSEIFDDQFSVERPDGSNFTLKIRSTKLEDSAMYFCASSRDSNTGELFFGEGSRLTVL.

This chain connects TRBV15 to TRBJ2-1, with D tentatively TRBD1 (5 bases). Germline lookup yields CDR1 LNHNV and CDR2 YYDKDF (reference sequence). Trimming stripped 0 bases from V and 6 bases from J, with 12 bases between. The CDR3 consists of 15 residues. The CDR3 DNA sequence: TGTGCCACCAGCAGAGATTTGGACAAGCTCAATGAGCAGTTCTTC. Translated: CATSRDLDKLNEQFF. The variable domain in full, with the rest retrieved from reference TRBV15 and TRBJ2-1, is DAMVIQNPRYQVTQFGKPVTLSCSQTLNHNVMYWYQQKSSQAPKLLFHYYDKDFNNEADTPDNFQSRRPNTSFCFLDIRSPGLGDTAMYLCATSRDLDKLNEQFFGPGTRLTVL.

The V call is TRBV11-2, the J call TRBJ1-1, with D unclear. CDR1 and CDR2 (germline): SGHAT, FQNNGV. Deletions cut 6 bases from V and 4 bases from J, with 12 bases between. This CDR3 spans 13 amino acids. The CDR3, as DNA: TGTGCCAGCAGGGGCCCCCGGAGCACTGAAGCTTTCTTT. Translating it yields CASRGPRSTEAFF.